Sequencing of this T cell receptor beta chain was carried out in a study of identical twins listed by TCRdb under 2016. At the level of the whole study: To test whether fetal clonotypes persist, the study used deep sequencing on TCR alpha and beta repertoires from monozygotic twins, unrelated adults of various ages, and cord blood. To rule out contamination, replicate twin experiments were performed at different times with different library preparation protocols. Points the paper makes about the study in general: Out-of-frame TCR alpha sequences shared between twins showed an excess of low generation-probability sequences compared with coincidental sharing between unrelated individuals. Because the same donors could not be followed over many years, the conclusions relied on cross-sectional statistical analysis. In monozygotic twins, recombination models systematically underestimated out-of-frame TCR alpha sharing, but the models matched the sharing seen between unrelated individuals. The excess sharing between twins in beta out-of-frame sequences was weaker because fewer shared sequences reduced the signal-to-noise ratio. Invariant T cells such as MAIT and iNKT could partly confound zero-insertion analyses, though diverse VJ usage argued against this for most clonotypes. Fewer insertions were carried by abundant cord blood beta clonotypes; a weaker similar trend was observed in young adult naive repertoires, while no such trend was observed in memory repertoires.

On this clonotype itself: What this receptor recognizes is not known. Base qualities were left out, and no much larger clone turns up one base away.

The CDR3 holds 16 amino acids from the cysteine to the phenylalanine. The retained sequence is limited to the CDR3, 48 bases, with the frame set at the first base. Between the V and J ends, shortened by 3 bases and 10 bases respectively, the junction contains 22 bases. CDR1 and CDR2, per the germline V gene (reference sequence), are SGHKS and YYEKEE. The library was produced with 5' RACE. Sequencing relied on an Illumina HiSeq 2000. A universal primer binding site was introduced by template switching, and a unique molecular identifier was present in the final cDNA, enabling accurate counting of TCR cDNA molecules. Specific primers in the conserved constant-segment region were used to synthesize first-strand cDNA for TCR alpha and beta chains. To control for contamination, every cDNA library was double barcoded, receiving both a SMART-Mk sample barcode and Illumina barcodes. TruSeq adapter sequences along with Illumina sample barcodes were introduced in two successive PCR steps. Sequencing of the TCR alpha and beta cDNA libraries was done on the Illumina HiSeq platform using custom primers. The study's processing was this. MiGEC processed the raw reads to extract unique molecular identifiers, while MiXCR was used to determine the CDR3 positions. Recombination models were inferred per individual with the repgenHMM and IGoR tools using an EM algorithm. The analysis of shared clonotypes was done with the tcR package in R, with sharing normalized by the product of cloneset sizes. To study raw recombination free of thymic and clonal selection effects, out-of-frame nonproductive sequences were analyzed. TCRdb reworked the public reads: Q25 trimming with fastp, MiXCR clone assembly, productive beta chains retained. Each CDR3 protein gets just one entry, which takes the most common genes and DNA from the rows behind it. The authors' filters were not applied to this entry. Present in this sample are around 1.7 million distinct CDR3 sequences, more than 30% of which were seen just once. The leading ten clones occupy roughly 0.3% of the sample.

Only healthy Caucasian donors were included. Sequenced input: cord blood. The rearrangement combines TRBV5-5 with TRBJ1-4; the D region possibly corresponds to TRBD1 (6 bases align). The TCR sequence derives from a newborn girl in good health. CDR3 sequence: CASSSQGGSPGGKLFF. The DNA reads TGTGCCAGCAGCTCCCAAGGGGGGTCCCCGGGAGGAAAACTGTTTTTT.